This TCR beta chain is from a study of cytomegalovirus exposure and HLA in healthy donors (dated by TCRdb to about 2017). In terms of the full investigation: An earlier analysis of 587 of the donors reported 250 to 300 Gb of sequence data and around 120 million unique TCR beta sequences obtained from about 170 million T cells. In the later analysis, no new phenotypic data were used to find candidate immune exposures; instead, reliance was placed on TCR beta sequences and their occurrence across donors. Donor age, sex, ethnicity and CMV serostatus were compiled alongside the repertoire data. The number of donors typed differed by locus, with about 629-640 for A, B, C, DRB1 and DQB1, 522 for DQA1, over 600 for DPA1, and some 470 for DPB1. In a later analysis, previously published TCR beta repertoires from some 640 donors were re-analyzed and high-resolution HLA genotyping was added so that TCR occurrence patterns could be studied. Because of strong linkage in the cohort, 5 or 6 DR-DQ haplotypes were treated as single units for association and clustering. Approximately 300 gigabases of sequencing data and around 88 million unique TCR sequences made up an early release that covered approximately 620 HLA-typed donors. The aim of the study was to test whether cataloging public T cell receptors could identify signatures of past pathogen exposure. The study profiled the T cell repertoires of about 640 subjects by immunosequencing and related them to cytomegalovirus serostatus. Of the roughly 400 genotyped donors, roughly 80% fell in the genetic ancestry cluster associated with self-reported Caucasian donors. Among a few hundred genotyped donors of the cohort, an average of roughly 240,000 unique TCR beta nucleotide sequences were sequenced per donor, 15% to 20% of them non-productive. Every discovery cohort repertoire had been produced on one sequencing platform. HLA typing included class I and class II loci at four-digit resolution. Along with the roughly 700-subject first cohort, a separate validation cohort of roughly 110 different subjects was used. To decide whether each TCR beta V gene segment behaved as functional or pseudogenic, an earlier analysis of several hundred of the donors relied on high-throughput TCR beta sequencing. To predict cytomegalovirus infection status, the study brought together high-throughput TCR immunosequencing, statistical association of individual TCRs with disease status, and machine learning. A later genetic analysis used genome-wide SNP genotypes for about 65% of the roughly 670 donors, treating that subset as a discovery cohort. Paper-wide results and their limitations: Several of the top co-occurrence clusters appeared to be linked to parvovirus B19, influenza, CMV and Epstein-Barr virus, according to a later analysis. Across donors, most TCR sequences were observed very rarely, whereas some public TCRs were present in many individuals. Linkage disequilibrium might explain the correlated functional status among segregating V segments, but an unknown experimental factor could not be ruled out. According to a later analysis, TCR association rates differed among HLA loci, with DRB1 alleles showing the most associated TCRs and HLA-C alleles showing the fewest. Immune exposure information for the cohort was limited to CMV serostatus. The cohort was sequenced for TCR beta chains only, and without alpha or paired-chain data the features that could be detected were limited. A further reported finding was that TCR beta sequences accurately predicted the HLA-A and HLA-B alleles for most subjects in the first cohort. According to the authors, the approach could potentially be generalized to other disease states and immunological phenotypes. A later analysis associated approximately 17,000 TCR beta sequences with specific HLA alleles at a false discovery rate of 0.05. The 87-base-pair reads could not distinguish some IMGT-functional V segments, including TRBV6-2 and TRBV6-3, so those segments were excluded. A later analysis found that HLA-associated TCR beta chains were more clonally expanded and had lower generation probabilities than equally common non-associated chains. A later analysis found that most CMV-associated TCR beta chains appeared HLA-restricted, with HLA associations seemingly driven largely by CMV exposure. In a later genetic analysis, a missense DCLRE1C variant was associated with V-gene and J-gene trimming of TCR beta chains, and the association was replicated in an independent cohort. Strong co-occurrence of HLA alleles, especially DR and DQ, made assigning TCR associations to individual alleles difficult. In the study, roughly 160 TCR beta chains were listed as associated with cytomegalovirus. The classifier was reported to diagnose cytomegalovirus status with high specificity and sensitivity in both the original cohort and the validation cohort. Compared with the roughly 720-donor mean, donors in an Asian-associated ancestry cluster had fewer N-insertions in productive TCRs, according to a later genetic analysis. The presence/absence analyses assumed that sequencing depth was roughly uniform across donors, and that assumption may not be true. A group of highly shared sequence variants was considered likely to be a technical artifact of the sequencing pipeline. Because HLA typing was missing for some donors at each locus, association tests included only the typed subset. Because counts were too low, about 18 rarely observed V segments, including chromosome 9 orphons, were left out of the earlier analysis of over 550 of the donors. In vitro tests confirmed that a few of the cytomegalovirus-associated TCR beta chains recognize cytomegalovirus antigens. An earlier analysis of 450 to 750 of the donors showed that most TCR beta V segments appeared in productive rearrangements either about 87% or about 30% of the time, which broadly matched IMGT annotations.

Concerning this clone itself: The antigen it binds to is not known. Base-call qualities are not available, and no considerably larger clone is one nucleotide away.

The cohort was made up of approximately 670 healthy bone marrow donors. Cohort members were all nominally healthy when sampled, although unrecorded immune exposures were likely present. The donor was CMV seropositive and belonged to the group of around 300 seropositive cohort members. Every donor gave a peripheral blood sample, and the peripheral blood mononuclear cells from that sample were used for TCR beta sequencing. Genomic DNA extraction from the blood cell samples was performed with the Qiagen DNeasy Blood Extraction Kit. The germline V gene (reference sequence) gives CDR1 as DFQATT and CDR2 as SNEGSKA. Trimming takes 5 bases from V and 8 bases from J, and the germline ends sit 10 bases apart. From the cysteine through the phenylalanine, the CDR3 covers 11 amino acids. The DNA shown is the 33-base CDR3, in frame from base 1. The protocol used for the library was the immunoSEQ multiplex PCR assay. For the multiplex PCR, a mixture combining 60 forward primers for TCR Vbeta segments and 13 reverse primers for TCR Jbeta segments was used. Amplification of the CDR3 region of rearranged TCR beta genes was performed with a multiplex PCR assay on genomic DNA. The amplified TCR beta libraries were sequenced on the Illumina HiSeq System as 87-base-pair reads. On the study's bioinformatics: Across the 640 or so repertoires, a later analysis counted some 80 million unique TCR beta chains, 9.5 million to 12 million of which were shared by at least two donors. Raw reads were error-corrected and collapsed into unique sequences by a nearest-neighbor algorithm in which closely related sequences were merged to remove PCR and sequencing errors. V, D and J gene segments were assigned by aligning CDR3 sequences to IMGT reference sequences. For a sequence to be retained, a match of at least six nucleotides to both a V gene segment and a J gene segment was required. Rearrangements were called productive when the CDR3 lacked stop codons and stayed in frame with V and J; all others were non-productive. Following IMGT convention, CDR3 was defined as the stretch from the second conserved V-encoded cysteine to the conserved J-encoded phenylalanine. The earlier analysis of roughly 590 of the donors excluded any sequence lacking an unambiguous match to a single V gene segment. In an earlier analysis of more than 500 of the donors, a V segment was called functional when productive rearrangements were above 56.7%, and segregating when the standard deviation between donors exceeded 5%. To diagnose cytomegalovirus status from the catalog of TCR beta chain sequences, a statistical classification framework was built. A later analysis assigned V and J genes by comparing TCR nucleotide sequences with IMGT/GENE-DB human TR gene sequences. A later analysis assigned CDR3 sequences and most-parsimonious VDJ recombination scenarios with the TCRdist pipeline. In a later analysis, each TCR beta chain was defined by its CDR3 amino acid sequence together with its V-gene family, and reads without a unique V-gene family were excluded. A later analysis removed several hundred highly shared, low-generation-probability nucleotide sequences to deal with suspected cross-contamination and a sequencing artifact. In a later analysis, a clonal expansion index for each public chain was calculated from normalized within-repertoire ranks of inferred template counts. Generation probabilities in a later analysis came from a VDJ recombination model fitted to out-of-frame rearrangements, and those results were checked against IGoR. In a later analysis, TCR-TCR, TCR-HLA and TCR-CMV co-occurrence was scored with hypergeometric tests, and a repertoire-size bias correction was applied to TCR pairs. In a later analysis, false discovery rates were estimated by permuting HLA or CMV assignments 20 times. In a later analysis, co-occurring TCRs were grouped using DBSCAN, and TCRdist sequence similarity was added for clustering within HLA-allele-positive subsets. Repertoires with fewer than 30,000 or more than 120,000 public chains were left out of co-occurrence clustering, as were about five repertoires with anomalous nucleotide sharing. TCRdb stores this immuneACCESS table with in-frame sequences only. Part of the clones is absent; in the studies checked, under half of the shortfall reflects unresolved V genes, and no reason is known for the rest. V and J calls and clone size are those listed in that table; D and trimming were worked out from the DNA. The sample includes some 81,000 clones, with about three quarters observed a single time. Of the sample, 11% falls within the top ten clones.

The material sequenced was PBMCs. The origin of this receptor is a woman aged 40 to 55 in good health and CMV-seropositive. The chain links TRBV20-1 with TRBJ1-3, with the D gene call left open. The nucleotide sequence reads TGCAGTGCTTCGGGAGATGACACCATATATTTT. Translated, this is CSASGDDTIYF.